The clone carrying this T cell receptor beta chain was observed many times. The target antigen is unknown. A J-beta primer mix and a sample-barcoded 5' primer were used in a second PCR of about 7 to 12 cycles. TCRdb used MiXCR to reprocess the 5' RACE reads, holding one entry per CDR3 protein. The data contain about 640,000 distinct CDR3 sequences, about 30% of them seen just once; the ten biggest clones take up 15% to 18%. The data are from a study of blood T cells in healthy people across ages. As for the study in general: About one barcoded beta molecule per two T cells was captured by template switching.

Germline V gives CDR1 SGHAT, CDR2 FQNNGV. This CDR3 has 13 amino acids. The V gene end was trimmed by 6 bases and the J gene end by 5 bases; junction bases not matched to a gene: 3. Study-level findings and limits: Whereas aged donors had fewer naive CD4+ cells, long-lived donors had more of them and higher diversity. Diversity figures derived from one million T cells were judged to underestimate the true value.

V gene TRBV11-2 combines with J gene TRBJ2-3, with TRBD1 matching over 9 bases. The TCR sequence derives from an elderly woman in good health. The sample comprised blood. The CDR3 protein is CASRGQGRDTQYF. The CDR3 region has the DNA TGTGCCAGCAGGGGACAGGGAAGAGATACGCAGTATTTT.